The 25 T cell receptor beta chains reported below all come from one sample, sequenced in a study of blood T cell repertoires in COVID-19. TCRdb keeps only in-frame clones here, not all; method: immunoSEQ multiplex PCR. Of about 190,000 clones detected, roughly 90% appear once; the ten largest clones hold about 0.66%. Specimen: peripheral blood. The receptor set was obtained from a man aged 45 to 65 with acute or convalescent COVID-19.

The chain carries TRBV29-1 and TRBJ1-1; D remains unclear. Per germline, CDR1 SQVTM and CDR2 ANQGSEA. The CDR3 totals 12 residues. V lost 4 bases, J lost 1 base, and 7 bases lay in between. The CDR3 DNA reads as TGCAGCGTTGTTCCTTCGAACACTGAAGCTTTCTTT. This codes for CSVVPSNTEAFF.

This chain joins TRBV6-6 and TRBJ2-2; 13 bases are shared with TRBD2. Germline V lookup: CDR1 MNHNY, CDR2 SVGAGI (reference sequence). Trimming cost V 5 bases and J 10 bases; bases outside gene matches: 13. This CDR3 region has 17 residues. This CDR3 reads CASSPGLAGFFVEELFF. Written as DNA, the CDR3 is TGTGCCAGCAGTCCGGGACTAGCGGGATTCTTTGTGGAGGAGCTGTTTTTT.

This rearrangement joins TRBV5-5 to TRBJ1-3, with D unresolved. The CDR3 is 14 residues long. Trimming took off 0 bases at V and 6 bases at J, with 10 bases between the two ends. In germline, CDR1 is SGHKS, CDR2 YYEKEE (reference sequence). CDR3 nucleotides: TGTGCCAGCAGCTTGGCCTCAGGAACAAACACCATATATTTT. Protein: CASSLASGTNTIYF.

CDR3: CASRKGQDASYEQYF. In DNA, the CDR3 is TGTGCCAGCAGAAAAGGACAGGACGCTTCCTACGAGCAGTACTTC. The J gene is TRBJ2-7, the V gene TRBV6-5; 7 nucleotides line up with TRBD1. V dropped 6 bases and J dropped 1; count of bases not matched to a gene: 9. The germline V gene has CDR1 MNHEY and CDR2 SVGAGI. The CDR3 covers 15 residues.

V usage is TRBV28 and J usage is TRBJ1-1, with D perhaps TRBD1 (6 bases). CDR1 and CDR2 from the germline V gene are MDHEN and SYDVKM. Trimming removed 7 bases from V and 5 bases from J, with 11 bases in between. This CDR3 contains 12 residues. The CDR3 DNA reads as TGTGCCAGCAATATCAGGGGAACTGAAGCTTTCTTT. Translated: CASNIRGTEAFF. The entire variable domain, with the rest obtained from reference TRBV28 and TRBJ1-1, is as follows: DVKVTQSSRYLVKRTGEKVFLECVQDMDHENMFWYRQDPGLGLRLIYFSYDVKMKEKGDIPEGYSVSREKKERFSLILESASTNQTSMYLCASNIRGTEAFFGQGTRLTVV.

CDR3 DNA: TGTGCCAGCAGCCCCTCTGGGGGGAACTATGGCTACACCTTC. Translated, it gives CASSPSGGNYGYTF. V usage is TRBV7-9 and J usage is TRBJ1-2; tentatively, D is TRBD1 (5 bases). The CDR3 sequence is 14 residues long. From germline, CDR1 is SEHNR and CDR2 FQNEAQ (reference sequence). V dropped 5 bases and J dropped 2 bases, with 12 bases sitting between them.

V is TRBV27 and J is TRBJ2-1, with 12 nucleotides matching TRBD1. Germline V CDR1 and CDR2: MNHEY, SMNVEV (reference sequence). Trimming removed 3 bases from V and 8 bases from J; junction bases left unmatched: 8. The CDR3 totals 16 residues. Written as DNA, the CDR3 is TGTGCCAGCAGTTTTGGGACAGGGGGCATCTGGCATGAGCAGTTCTTC. Translation: CASSFGTGGIWHEQFF.

The rearrangement links TRBV19 to TRBJ1-5, with TRBD1 matching over 7 bases. The CDR3 loop spans 16 amino acids. J was trimmed by 4 bases and V by 0 bases; bases with no gene match: 6. Germline V gene sequence: CDR1 LNHDA, CDR2 SQIVND (reference sequence). The CDR3 DNA is TGTGCCAGTAGTATAGAGCGGACAGGACCTAATCAGCCCCAGCATTTT. Its protein is CASSIERTGPNQPQHF.

CDR3 bases: TGTGCCAGCAGCTTACTCGTCTCGGCCGGGGAGCTGTTTTTT. Encoded protein: CASSLLVSAGELFF. V is TRBV7-2 and J is TRBJ2-2; D is undetermined. V shed 2 bases and J shed 6 bases, with 10 bases lying between them. There are 14 residues in the CDR3. Germline-derived CDR1 and CDR2 are SGHTA and FQGNSA.

The rearrangement links TRBV28 to TRBJ2-3; TRBD1 matches at 7 bases. This CDR3 is 17 amino acids long. Germline CDR1 is MDHEN and CDR2 is SYDVKM. V shed 2 bases and J 5 bases; nucleotides not matched to a gene: 13. The CDR3 DNA sequence: TGTGCCAGCAGTTTACCAGGGGGTGTTACGTTGGGAGATACGCAGTATTTT. Its protein product is CASSLPGGVTLGDTQYF.

This clone was seen a single time. The chain joins TRBV4-3 to TRBJ1-1; no definite D call. V dropped 4 bases and J dropped 0 bases, with 9 bases sitting between them. Germline CDR1 reads LGHNA; CDR2 reads YSLEER. The length of the CDR3 is 14 residues. The CDR3 region has the DNA TGCGCCAGCAGCCCAAGGAGGATGAACACTGAAGCTTTCTTT. Amino acids: CASSPRRMNTEAFF.

The chain combines TRBV7-6 with TRBJ1-3, with D unresolved. The germline V and J ends were trimmed by 4 bases and 2 bases, with 15 bases remaining between them. There are 16 residues in the CDR3. Looked up from germline, CDR1 is SGHVS and CDR2 is FNYEAQ. CDR3 region: CASSSGSVAAGNTIYF. As DNA, the CDR3 is TGTGCCAGCAGCTCTGGATCCGTTGCGGCTGGAAACACCATATATTTT.

This rearrangement joins TRBV10-3 to TRBJ2-5, with D perhaps TRBD2 (5 bases). Trimming shortened V by 0 bases and J by 4 bases, and 9 bases separated the two germline ends. This CDR3 has 14 amino acids. Looked up from germline, CDR1 is ENHRY and CDR2 is SYGVKD. CDR3 region: CAISESLARETQYF. In nucleotides, the CDR3 is TGTGCCATCAGTGAGTCCCTAGCACGAGAGACCCAGTACTTC.

CDR3 sequence reads: CASSIQGFPQETQYF. DNA for the CDR3: TGTGCCAGTAGTATTCAGGGGTTCCCCCAAGAGACCCAGTACTTC. The chain has TRBV19 and TRBJ2-5; perhaps TRBD1 as D (6 bases). The CDR3 has 15 residues. The V end lost 3 bases, the J end lost 1 base, and 12 bases lay between the germline ends. CDR1 LNHDA and CDR2 SQIVND come from the germline V gene (reference sequence).

The genes are TRBV18 and TRBJ2-1; TRBD2 agrees at 11 bases. Germline CDR1 reads KGHSH; CDR2 reads LQKENI. The CDR3 covers 17 residues. V shed 3 bases, J shed 8 bases, and the junction held 12 bases outside the gene matches. The CDR3 here is CASSPTLTSGSVDEQFF. The CDR3 DNA is TGTGCCAGCTCACCGACCCTAACTAGCGGGAGTGTGGATGAGCAGTTCTTC. Supplemented by reference TRBV18 and TRBJ2-1, the full variable domain reads NAGVMQNPRHLVRRRGQEARLRCSPMKGHSHVYWYRQLPEEGLKFMVYLQKENIIDESGMPKERFSAEFPKEGPSILRIQQVVRGDSAAYFCASSPTLTSGSVDEQFFGPGTRLTVL.

This chain connects TRBV29-1 to TRBJ1-1; weak D call: TRBD1 (5 bases). Trimming took 3 bases from V and 1 from J, leaving 21 bases between them. CDR1 is SQVTM and CDR2 is ANQGSEA in the germline V gene. This CDR3 is 17 amino acids long. The chain's CDR3 is CSVDPRGYFLGNTEAFF. In nucleotides, the CDR3 is TGCAGCGTTGACCCTCGGGGGTACTTCCTGGGGAACACTGAAGCTTTCTTT.

The chain is built from TRBV5-6 and TRBJ2-7, with 7 bases aligning to TRBD1. V lost 2 bases, J lost 2 bases, and 4 bases stayed unmatched. CDR1 and CDR2 (germline): SGHDT, YYEEEE. The CDR3 has 14 residues. For the CDR3, the DNA is TGTGCCAGCAGCTTTCGACAGGGAACCTACGAGCAGTACTTC. This encodes CASSFRQGTYEQYF.

This clone was observed once. This rearrangement joins TRBV5-1 to TRBJ2-7; possible D gene TRBD2, 6 bases. This CDR3 is 15 amino acids long. Germline V CDR1 and CDR2: SGHRS, YFSETQ. The V and J ends lost 4 bases and 2 bases respectively, with 16 bases between them. CDR3 region: CASSPLASDAYEQYF. The CDR3 nucleotides are TGCGCCAGCAGCCCGTTGGCTAGCGATGCCTACGAGCAGTACTTC.

This rearrangement joins TRBV5-1 to TRBJ2-1; 9 nucleotides line up with TRBD1. There are 15 residues in the CDR3. The V gene's germline CDR1 is SGHRS and CDR2 YFSETQ. The ends lost 3 bases at V and 4 bases at J; junction bases unmatched: 5. This chain's CDR3 is CASSSTGGSYNEQFF. The CDR3 nucleotides read TGCGCCAGCAGCTCTACAGGGGGCTCGTACAATGAGCAGTTCTTC. The whole variable domain, filled in from reference TRBV5-1 and TRBJ2-1, reads KAGVTQTPRYLIKTRGQQVTLSCSPISGHRSVSWYQQTPGQGLQFLFEYFSETQRNKGNFPGRFSGRQFSNSRSEMNVSTLELGDSALYLCASSSTGGSYNEQFFGPGTRLTVL.

The rearrangement joins TRBV9 to TRBJ2-1; TRBD2 might be the D (6 bases). The CDR3 has 15 residues. Looked up from germline, CDR1 is SGDLS and CDR2 is YYNGEE. Trimming removed 0 bases from V and 4 bases from J, with 11 bases in between. This CDR3 reads CASSVAEGRYNEQFF. The CDR3 DNA follows: TGTGCCAGCAGCGTAGCCGAAGGGAGGTACAATGAGCAGTTCTTC.

CDR3 in amino acids: CASIGRELSSGANVLTF. In DNA form, the CDR3 reads TGTGCCAGTATTGGGCGGGAGCTCAGCTCTGGGGCCAACGTCCTGACTTTC. The V and J genes are TRBV19 and TRBJ2-6; 7 positions match TRBD2. J was trimmed by 0 bases and V by 7 bases; bases with no gene match: 9. Germline V gene sequence: CDR1 LNHDA, CDR2 SQIVND (reference sequence). CDR3 length: 17 residues.

The chain uses TRBV9 and TRBJ2-1; 7 bases match TRBD2. Per the germline V gene, CDR1 is SGDLS and CDR2 is YYNGEE. Losses at the gene ends were 0 bases for V and 5 bases for J; bases not matched to a gene: 5. This CDR3 contains 15 residues. In DNA form, the CDR3 reads TGTGCCAGCAGCGTAGTCGGGACTACCCACAATGAGCAGTTCTTC. Translating it yields CASSVVGTTHNEQFF.

The chain carries TRBV6-5 and TRBJ1-3; D remains ambiguous. Germline V CDR1 and CDR2: MNHEY, SVGAGI. The CDR3 spans 15 residues. Trimming removed 5 bases from V and 0 bases from J, with 11 bases in between. Written as DNA, the CDR3 is TGTGCCAGCAGTAACTTTTTCAGCTCTGGAAACACCATATATTTT. Translation gives CASSNFFSSGNTIYF.

This chain joins TRBV10-3 and TRBJ2-1, with 8 bases fitting TRBD1. From germline, CDR1 is ENHRY and CDR2 SYGVKD. Trimming cost V 6 bases and J 8 bases; bases outside gene matches: 9. The CDR3 covers 14 residues. CDR3 residues: CAISAGTGDDEQFF. In nucleotides, the CDR3 is TGTGCCATCAGCGCCGGGACAGGCGACGATGAGCAGTTCTTC.

The chain combines TRBV4-1 with TRBJ2-2; 8 bases match TRBD1. The CDR3 has 15 residues. Trimming removed 7 bases from V and 1 base from J; junction bases left unmatched: 5. Per germline, CDR1 MGHRA and CDR2 YSYEKL. The CDR3 sequence is CASNPGTGNTGELFF. CDR3 coding DNA: TGCGCCAGCAACCCCGGGACAGGGAACACCGGGGAGCTGTTTTTT.